The present T cell receptor (beta chain) was sequenced within a study of T cells in Graves' hyperthyroidism and ophthalmopathy. This clonotype has ten or more counts. RNA transcripts were the template for amplifying TCR beta CDR3 regions. The primer set for the first-round RT-PCR of the TCR CDR3 was HTBI. TCRdb recomputed calls from the multiplex PCR reads with MiXCR, one row per CDR3 protein. The sample has some 760,000 distinct CDR3 sequences; approximately 14% are singletons. Per the germline V gene, CDR1 is DFQATT and CDR2 is SNEGSKA (reference sequence). The CDR3 sequence is 11 residues long. V shed 6 bases and J shed 1 base, with 7 bases lying between them.

The TCR was taken from a young woman with Graves' hyperthyroidism. The chain employs TRBV20-1 and TRBJ2-7; no definite D call. The sequenced sample was blood. The CDR3 spells CSAIGSYEQYF. The CDR3 DNA reads TGCAGTGCGATCGGGTCCTACGAGCAGTACTTC.